Listed below are T cell receptor beta chains from one sample, sequenced in a study of regulatory T cells in long-lasting Graves disease. TCRdb re-derived calls from the multiplex PCR reads in MiXCR, one entry per CDR3 protein. The sample shows roughly 500,000 distinct CDR3 sequences, about 22% of them seen only once. Sequencing was performed on peripheral blood mononuclear cells (PBMCs), taken when the disease was refractory, from a patient treated with antithyroid drugs. The origin of the receptors is a female donor with Graves disease. The CDR3 runs from the conserved cysteine through the conserved F or W. Fields, in order: clone size, D gene, J gene, V gene, CDR3 protein, CDR3 DNA. A D gene is named only where the DNA matches it firmly. Some rows have no size entry. The others give once, few or many, or a class for an expanded clone.

>many|-|TRBJ1-5|TRBV15
CATSRDRHGNQPQHF
TGTGCCACCAGCAGAGATCGGCACGGCAATCAGCCCCAGCATTTT
>-|TRBD2|TRBJ2-2|TRBV12-3/TRBV12-4
CASSGGTSGGRTGELFF
TGTGCCAGCAGTGGCGGGACTAGCGGGGGCCGGACCGGGGAGCTGTTTTTT
>-|-|TRBJ2-5|TRBV7-2
CASSSPSRVETQYF
TGTGCCAGCAGCTCCCCGAGCAGGGTTGAGACCCAGTACTTC
>many|TRBD1|TRBJ1-5|TRBV15
CATSRTGGSRQPQHF
TGTGCCACCAGCAGGACAGGGGGTTCACGTCAGCCCCAGCATTTT
>many|-|TRBJ2-5|TRBV20-1
CSASLRAGEETQYF
TGCAGTGCTAGCTTAAGGGCAGGGGAAGAGACCCAGTACTTC
>many|-|TRBJ1-2|TRBV12-3/TRBV12-4
CASSLGSTANYGYTF
TGTGCCAGCAGTTTAGGTAGTACAGCTAACTATGGCTACACCTTC
>-|-|TRBJ2-5|TRBV24-1
CATSDLQGGGETQYF
TGTGCCACCAGTGACTTACAGGGGGGGGGGGAGACCCAGTACTTC
>-|-|TRBJ2-7|TRBV14
CASGHLPYEQYF
TGTGCCAGCGGCCATCTCCCCTACGAGCAGTACTTC
>-|-|TRBJ2-7|TRBV28
CASTTAGTASYEQYF
TGTGCCAGCACGACCGCCGGGACGGCCTCCTACGAGCAGTACTTC
>once|TRBD1|TRBJ2-2|TRBV6-2/TRBV6-3
CASTADRVTNTGELFF
TGTGCCAGCACCGCTGACAGGGTCACGAACACCGGGGAGCTGTTTTTT
>many|-|TRBJ1-6|TRBV2
CASSGGGAAGEPLHF
TGTGCCAGCAGTGGGGGGGGGGCCGCCGGTGAACCCCTCCACTTT
>many|-|TRBJ1-6|TRBV4-1
CASSQEEVSPLHF
TGCGCCAGCAGCCAAGAAGAGGTTTCACCCCTCCACTTT
>-|TRBD2|TRBJ2-7|TRBV20-1
CSASSTAGASSYEQYF
TGCAGTGCTAGTTCGACAGCGGGGGCTAGCTCCTACGAGCAGTACTTC
>-|TRBD2|TRBJ2-1|TRBV11-3
CASSPQREWYEQFF
TGTGCCAGCAGCCCCCAGCGGGAGTGGTATGAGCAGTTCTTC
>few|-|TRBJ2-5|TRBV5-1
CASSLRDAMDTETQYF
TGCGCCAGCAGCTTGCGGGACGCCATGGACACGGAGACCCAGTACTTC
>many|TRBD2|TRBJ2-7|TRBV28
CASSVLAGAHHEQYF
TGTGCCAGCAGTGTACTAGCGGGAGCCCACCACGAGCAGTACTTC
>-|TRBD1|TRBJ1-1|TRBV6-2/TRBV6-3
CASRWDREGTEAFF
TGTGCCAGCAGATGGGACAGGGAGGGCACTGAAGCTTTCTTT
>many|-|TRBJ1-2|TRBV13
CASSLGGLAYTF
TGTGCCAGCAGCTTAGGGGGCTTGGCCTACACCTTC
>many|-|TRBJ1-4|TRBV11-2
CASSLSGGAEKLFF
TGTGCCAGCAGCTTATCGGGGGGCGCCGAAAAACTGTTTTTT
>many|-|TRBJ1-5|TRBV9
CASSVEGSNQPQHF
TGTGCCAGCAGCGTAGAGGGTAGCAATCAGCCCCAGCATTTT
>-|-|TRBJ2-7|TRBV27
CASSAPGTPTYEQYF
TGTGCCAGCAGTGCTCCCGGGACACCAACCTACGAGCAGTACTTC
>many|TRBD1|TRBJ2-7|TRBV5-1
CASSSTGGAYEQYF
TGTGCCAGCAGTTCGACAGGGGGCGCCTACGAGCAGTACTTC
>many|-|TRBJ1-5|TRBV28
CASVTVGYNQPQHF
TGTGCCAGCGTGACAGTAGGGTACAATCAGCCCCAGCATTTT
>-|-|TRBJ2-7|TRBV28
CASSARTVYEQYF
TGTGCCAGCAGTGCCCGGACAGTCTACGAGCAGTACTTC
>-|-|TRBJ2-7|TRBV6-1
CASSITSLHEQYF
TGTGCCAGCAGTATCACTTCGCTCCACGAGCAGTACTTC
>-|TRBD2|TRBJ2-7|TRBV12-5
CASGLVLAGFPYEQYF
TGTGCTAGTGGTTTGGTATTAGCGGGGTTTCCCTACGAGCAGTACTTC
>many|-|TRBJ2-6|TRBV15
CATSGDSASGANVLTF
TGTGCCACCAGTGGAGACAGCGCGTCTGGGGCCAACGTCCTGACTTTC
>many|-|TRBJ2-1|TRBV28
CASSLRESYNEQFF
TGTGCCAGCAGTTTGCGGGAATCCTATAATGAGCAGTTCTTC
>-|-|TRBJ2-3|TRBV28
CASSLLRGPGGADTQYF
TGTGCCAGCAGTCTCCTCCGAGGCCCGGGTGGCGCAGATACGCAGTATTTT
>-|-|TRBJ2-7|TRBV5-6
CASSLGRFEEQYF
TGTGCCAGCAGCTTGGGGAGGTTTGAAGAGCAGTACTTC
>many|TRBD1|TRBJ1-4|TRBV27
CASSSDRAYEKLFF
TGTGCCAGCAGTTCTGACAGGGCTTATGAAAAACTGTTTTTT
>-|TRBD1|TRBJ1-2|TRBV14
CASSQDFQGADGYTF
TGTGCCAGCAGCCAAGATTTTCAGGGGGCGGATGGCTACACCTTC
>-|TRBD2|TRBJ2-4|TRBV24-1
CATSEGDGGGDIQYF
TGTGCCACCAGTGAGGGGGACGGCGGGGGAGACATTCAGTACTTC
>-|-|TRBJ1-4|TRBV5-1
CASSLAADREKLFF
TGCGCCAGCAGCTTGGCGGCGGATCGGGAAAAACTGTTTTTT
>many|-|TRBJ1-1|TRBV28
CASTPSGRNTEAFF
TGTGCCAGCACCCCCAGCGGGAGGAACACTGAAGCTTTCTTT
>once|-|TRBJ2-3|TRBV28
CASSPPGADTQYF
TGTGCCAGCAGTCCCCCCGGGGCAGATACGCAGTATTTT
>-|-|TRBJ1-4|TRBV4-1
CASSQNLGSNEKLFF
TGCGCCAGCAGCCAAAACTTGGGGTCTAATGAAAAACTGTTTTTT
>many|-|TRBJ1-2|TRBV12-5
CASGLVPLDYGYTF
TGTGCTAGTGGTTTGGTACCTCTCGACTATGGCTACACCTTC
>few|-|TRBJ1-5|TRBV19
CASSATSRQRVNQPQHF
TGTGCCAGTAGCGCAACCTCCCGACAAAGGGTCAATCAGCCCCAGCATTTT
>many|-|TRBJ1-1|TRBV12-3/TRBV12-4
CASSPGDTEAFF
TGTGCCAGCAGCCCGGGGGACACTGAAGCTTTCTTT
>few|-|TRBJ2-3|TRBV28
CASNPGTQSTDTQYF
TGTGCCAGCAACCCCGGGACACAGTCCACAGATACGCAGTATTTT
>-|TRBD2|TRBJ2-7|TRBV4-1
CASSLQRGSSYEQYF
TGCGCCAGCAGCCTACAGCGGGGTAGCTCCTACGAGCAGTACTTC
>-|TRBD2|TRBJ2-3|TRBV20-1
CSARGSGLAASTDTQYF
TGCAGTGCTAGAGGGTCGGGACTAGCGGCTAGCACAGATACGCAGTATTTT
>-|-|TRBJ2-5|TRBV19
CASSLGLGSWETQYF
TGTGCCAGTAGTTTGGGGCTCGGATCTTGGGAGACCCAGTACTTC
>many|TRBD1|TRBJ1-4|TRBV28
CASSEGQLNEKLFF
TGTGCCAGCAGCGAGGGACAGCTTAATGAAAAACTGTTTTTT
>many|TRBD1|TRBJ1-2|TRBV24-1
CATSDSGTGANYGYTF
TGTGCCACCAGTGATTCAGGGACAGGGGCTAACTATGGCTACACCTTC